This T cell receptor beta chain came from a study of cytomegalovirus exposure and HLA in healthy donors. Turning to the study itself: Early released data had 80 million or so unique TCRs, all coming from HLA-typed donors.

The CDR3 is made up of 14 amino acids. From germline, CDR1 is SGHKS and CDR2 YYEKEE (reference sequence). Trimming shortened V by 2 bases and J by 2 bases, and 11 bases separated the two germline ends. A multiplex PCR was run with 60 Vbeta primers and 13 Jbeta primers. The assay was immunoSEQ multiplex PCR, and TCRdb's table has in-frame clones only and misses some. The table shows 110,000 or so clones, with about 75% occurring only once. Study-wide results and caveats: A later analysis linked a missense DCLRE1C variant to TCR beta V- and J-gene trimming. According to a later analysis, most TCR beta chains associated with CMV appeared HLA-restricted.

With respect to this clone: The target antigen is unknown.

The chain uses TRBV5-5 and TRBJ2-7, with D possibly being TRBD2 (5 bases). The sample consisted of PBMCs. This receptor was identified in a woman in her thirties or forties in good health and CMV-seropositive. The CDR3 sequence: CASSLTGITYEQYF. The DNA of the CDR3 is TGTGCCAGCAGCTTAACGGGGATTACCTACGAGCAGTACTTC.